Described below is a single T cell receptor beta chain sequence and its context. These data belong to a study of blood T cell repertoires in COVID-19. Germline assignment: CDR1 SGHDT and CDR2 YYEEEE. The CDR3 runs 14 residues. V lost 0 bases to trimming and J lost 4 bases; unmatched junction nucleotides: 4. The table came from immunoSEQ multiplex PCR; TCRdb's copy has only in-frame clones and leaves some out. This table has about 80,000 clones, roughly 80% appearing once. Input material: peripheral blood. This chain links TRBV5-6 with TRBJ2-7; 7 bases agree with TRBD2. This clonotype was sampled from a woman between 40 and 55 years old with active or convalescent COVID-19. For the CDR3, the DNA is TGTGCCAGCAGCTTGGGGTCTAGCGGATACGAGCAGTACTTC. Translating it yields CASSLGSSGYEQYF.